This entry describes one TCR beta chain. Its antigen is still unknown. Trimming shortened V by 3 bases and J by 6 bases, and 19 bases separated the two germline ends. CDR1 MNHNS and CDR2 SASEGT come from the germline V gene. CDR3 length: 16 amino acids. This sample was included in a study of cytomegalovirus exposure and HLA in healthy donors. Study-wide points: A later analysis, which compared TCR beta chains of equal frequency, found the HLA-associated ones more clonally expanded.

PCR amplification relied on 60 Vbeta primers (plus 13 Jbeta primers). The method was immunoSEQ multiplex PCR; TCRdb's version includes in-frame clones alone and lacks a portion of them. This table has roughly 130,000 clones, 75% to 85% appearing once. The TCR comes from a man aged 35-49 years in good health and CMV-seronegative. This rearrangement joins TRBV6-1 to TRBJ2-3; a possible D gene is TRBD1 (5 bases). The sequenced sample was PBMCs. The CDR3 DNA reads TGTGCCAGCAGTGACCCGGGCGGCCAGGGAATCGATACGCAGTATTTT. Protein sequence: CASSDPGGQGIDTQYF.